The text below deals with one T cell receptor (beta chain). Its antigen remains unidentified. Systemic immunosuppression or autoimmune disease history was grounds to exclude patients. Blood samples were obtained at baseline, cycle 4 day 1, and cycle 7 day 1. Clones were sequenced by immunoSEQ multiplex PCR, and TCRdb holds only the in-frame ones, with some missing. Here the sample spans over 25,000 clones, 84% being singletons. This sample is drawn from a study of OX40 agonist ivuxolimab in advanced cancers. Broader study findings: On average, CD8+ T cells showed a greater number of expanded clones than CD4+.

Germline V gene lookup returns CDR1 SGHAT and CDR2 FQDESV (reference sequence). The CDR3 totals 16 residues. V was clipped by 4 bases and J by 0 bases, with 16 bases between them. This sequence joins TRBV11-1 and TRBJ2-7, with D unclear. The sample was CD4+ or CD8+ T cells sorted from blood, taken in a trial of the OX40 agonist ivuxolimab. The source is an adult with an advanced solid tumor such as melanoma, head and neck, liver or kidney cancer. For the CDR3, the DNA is TGTGCCAGCAGCTCCCCCTACGGCAGGAGCTCCTACGAGCAGTACTTC. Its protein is CASSSPYGRSSYEQYF.